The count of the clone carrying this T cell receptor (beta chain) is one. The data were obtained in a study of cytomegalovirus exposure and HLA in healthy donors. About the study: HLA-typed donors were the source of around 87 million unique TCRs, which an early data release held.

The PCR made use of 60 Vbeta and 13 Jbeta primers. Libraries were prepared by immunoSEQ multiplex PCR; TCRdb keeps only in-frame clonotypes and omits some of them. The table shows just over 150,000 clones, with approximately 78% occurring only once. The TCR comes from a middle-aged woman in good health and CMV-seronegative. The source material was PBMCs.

The CDR3 nucleotides read TGTGCCAGCTCACCACGTACAGGGTTCTTAGGCACTGAAGCTTTCTTT. Translation gives CASSPRTGFLGTEAFF. The rearrangement uses TRBV18 and TRBJ1-1; D is possibly TRBD1 (6 bases). The V end was cut by 1 base, the J end by 4 bases, with 16 bases between. This CDR3 has 16 amino acids. Germline CDR1 reads KGHSH; CDR2 reads LQKENI.